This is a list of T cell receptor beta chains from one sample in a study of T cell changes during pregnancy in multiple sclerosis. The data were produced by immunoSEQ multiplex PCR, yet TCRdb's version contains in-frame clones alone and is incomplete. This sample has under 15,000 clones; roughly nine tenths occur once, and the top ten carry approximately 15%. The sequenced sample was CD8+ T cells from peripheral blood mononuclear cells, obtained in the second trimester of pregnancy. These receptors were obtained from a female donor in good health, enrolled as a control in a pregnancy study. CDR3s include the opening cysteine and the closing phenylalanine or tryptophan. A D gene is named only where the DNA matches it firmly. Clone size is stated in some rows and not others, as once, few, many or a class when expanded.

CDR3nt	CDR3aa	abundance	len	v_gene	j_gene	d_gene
TGCAGCGTTGACGGGGGACAGGGGATCGCTGAAGCTTTCTTT	CSVDGGQGIAEAFF	NA	14	TRBV29-1	TRBJ1-1	TRBD1
TGTGCCAGCAGCGTGGCAGGGGGAGCGACTAACTATGGCTACACCTTC	CASSVAGGATNYGYTF	NA	16	TRBV11-2	TRBJ1-2	TRBD1
TGTGCCAGCAGCCATAGCGAAAGCTCCTACAATGAGCAGTTCTTC	CASSHSESSYNEQFF	NA	15	TRBV7-2	TRBJ2-1	NA
TGTGCCAGCGCTCAGGGGTTGACAGATACGCAGTATTTT	CASAQGLTDTQYF	NA	13	TRBV9	TRBJ2-3	NA
TGTGCCAGCAGTGACAGGGGGCAAATTTACGAGCAGTACTTC	CASSDRGQIYEQYF	NA	14	TRBV25-1	TRBJ2-7	TRBD1
TGCGCCAGCAGCCAAGACGGATCAGGGGCTGGAACTGAAGCTTTCTTT	CASSQDGSGAGTEAFF	few	16	TRBV4-3	TRBJ1-1	NA
TGTGCCAGCAGCCCCACTAGCGGGGGGATGGATGAGCAGTTCTTC	CASSPTSGGMDEQFF	NA	15	TRBV14	TRBJ2-1	TRBD2
TGTGCCAGCAGTTACGGGGACACAACTAATGAAAAACTGTTTTTT	CASSYGDTTNEKLFF	NA	15	TRBV6-6	TRBJ1-4	NA
TGCAGCGTTCGAGGACAGGGGATGTCAGATACGCAGTATTTT	CSVRGQGMSDTQYF	NA	14	TRBV29-1	TRBJ2-3	TRBD1
TGTGCCAGCAGACCCCCTAGCGGGGTGAATGAGCAGTTCTTC	CASRPPSGVNEQFF	NA	14	TRBV6-5	TRBJ2-1	TRBD2
TGTGCCTGGAGTGAGGGGCTCAGCAATCAGCCCCAGCATTTT	CAWSEGLSNQPQHF	NA	14	TRBV30	TRBJ1-5	NA
TGTGCCAGCAGCTCTACACCAACCGGGACAGGGGAGCTAGCTTTCTTT	CASSSTPTGTGELAFF	NA	16	TRBV5-5	TRBJ1-1	TRBD1
TGCGCCAGCAGCTTGAGTCTCGGGACAGCACAAGAGACCCAGTACTTC	CASSLSLGTAQETQYF	NA	16	TRBV5-1	TRBJ2-5	TRBD1
TGTGCCAGCAGTTCCGGGACTAGGCGTTACGAGCAGTACTTC	CASSSGTRRYEQYF	once	14	TRBV27	TRBJ2-7	TRBD2
TGTGCCAGCAGTGACCCCTACGAGACAGGGGGGAGCAATCAGCCCCAGCATTTT	CASSDPYETGGSNQPQHF	NA	18	TRBV2	TRBJ1-5	TRBD1
TGTGCCAGCAGCTTAGATGTGGGAGGGGGACAGCCCCAGCATTTT	CASSLDVGGGQPQHF	few	15	TRBV7-2	TRBJ1-5	NA
TGCAGCGTTGATCGACCAGCCCGTAGCCTTACAGATACGCAGTATTTT	CSVDRPARSLTDTQYF	once	16	TRBV29-1	TRBJ2-3	NA
TGTGCCAGCAGTTACTCGGGACTAGCGGGGAACGAGCAGTACTTC	CASSYSGLAGNEQYF	NA	15	TRBV6-5	TRBJ2-7	TRBD2
TGTGTCAGCAGTCCCAGGACAGCGGTCTATGGCTACACCTTC	CVSSPRTAVYGYTF	NA	14	TRBV6-5	TRBJ1-2	NA
TGTGCCAGCAGCTCACTAGGACAGCAGACCCAGTACTTC	CASSSLGQQTQYF	NA	13	TRBV13	TRBJ2-5	NA
TGTGCCTGGGAGCCTAACCAGGGGAACCGGGGCTATGGCTACACCTTC	CAWEPNQGNRGYGYTF	few	16	TRBV30	TRBJ1-2	NA
TGCGCCAGCAGTGAGTCGGGACAGCGGAATTCACCCCTCCACTTT	CASSESGQRNSPLHF	NA	15	TRBV10-2	TRBJ1-6	TRBD1
TGCGCCAGCAGCCAAGAAGGGGGCGCCGGGGAGCTGTTTTTT	CASSQEGGAGELFF	NA	14	TRBV4-3	TRBJ2-2	TRBD1
TGTGCCAGCAGCCGAGCAGGGCGGGAGGAAAAACTGTTTTTT	CASSRAGREEKLFF	NA	14	TRBV5-4	TRBJ1-4	NA
TGTGCCAGCAGTTACGGCGGGACAGGGACCTTTGAGCAGTACTTC	CASSYGGTGTFEQYF	NA	15	TRBV6-6	TRBJ2-7	TRBD1
TGTGCCAGCAGCCCGCTAGCGCGGGATGAGCAGTTCTTC	CASSPLARDEQFF	medium-sized	13	TRBV7-6	TRBJ2-1	NA
TGTGCCAGCAGTGATGAACAGGGATTGAACACCGGGGAGCTGTTTTTT	CASSDEQGLNTGELFF	NA	16	TRBV25-1	TRBJ2-2	NA
TGTGCCACCAGCAAGGAGAGCTCAACTAATGAAAAACTGTTTTTT	CATSKESSTNEKLFF	NA	15	TRBV15	TRBJ1-4	NA
TGTGCCAGCAGTTACCCCGGGGGAGCTTTCTTT	CASSYPGGAFF	NA	11	TRBV6-6	TRBJ1-1	NA
TGTGCCAGCAGAGGGGGGCGGGGGGCCGGATATGGCTACACCTTC	CASRGGRGAGYGYTF	NA	15	TRBV27	TRBJ1-2	NA
TGTGCCAGCAGCCCAGACAGCTCCTCGGCCGAGCAGTACTTC	CASSPDSSSAEQYF	medium-sized	14	TRBV7-9	TRBJ2-7	NA
TGTGCCAGCAGCTTGGGGCTTCCCAAAGGGATTTCCGGGGCCAACGTCCTGACTTTC	CASSLGLPKGISGANVLTF	once	19	TRBV13	TRBJ2-6	NA
TGCAGCGTCCGTTTGGGGCAAGAAGCTTTCTTT	CSVRLGQEAFF	few	11	TRBV29-1	TRBJ1-1	NA
TGTGCCAGCAGTTTAGGGCAGGGGGATGGCTACACCTTC	CASSLGQGDGYTF	NA	13	TRBV27	TRBJ1-2	TRBD1
TGTGCCAGCAGTTTAGTTGGCAGCGGTGAGCAGTTCTTC	CASSLVGSGEQFF	NA	13	TRBV27	TRBJ2-1	NA
TGTGCCAGCAGCCCTACTTCTGATACGCAGTATTTT	CASSPTSDTQYF	once	12	TRBV7-2	TRBJ2-3	NA
TGTGCCAGCACCATCAAAACTAAGTACCAAGAGACCCAGTACTTC	CASTIKTKYQETQYF	NA	15	TRBV28	TRBJ2-5	NA
TGTGCCAGCAGTTTCGGGGGTGGGACCCAGTACTTC	CASSFGGGTQYF	NA	12	TRBV27	TRBJ2-5	NA
TGTGCCAGCAGTGACTCGACAGGGAGGCCCACTGAAGCTTTCTTT	CASSDSTGRPTEAFF	medium-sized	15	TRBV6-4	TRBJ1-1	TRBD1
TGTGCCAGTAGTCTCGGGACCCAAGGGGGCACTGAAGCTTTCTTT	CASSLGTQGGTEAFF	NA	15	TRBV19	TRBJ1-1	NA
TGTGCCAGCAGCTTGGGTCTCGAGCAGTACTTC	CASSLGLEQYF	NA	11	TRBV5-8	TRBJ2-7	NA
TGTGCCAGCAGCAAATCGGGGTCAACTGAAGCTTTCTTT	CASSKSGSTEAFF	NA	13	TRBV21-1	TRBJ1-1	NA
TGTGCCAGCAGCCGTCACGGGCGGGGGGAAGAGACCCAGTACTTC	CASSRHGRGEETQYF	NA	15	TRBV7-8	TRBJ2-5	TRBD2